This TCR beta chain comes out of a study of cytomegalovirus exposure and HLA in healthy donors. PCR amplification relied on 60 Vbeta primers (plus 13 Jbeta primers). Original processing notes: It was a later analysis that counted tens of millions of unique TCR beta chains, of which some 10 million were shared. Generated by immunoSEQ multiplex PCR, the TCRdb table keeps only in-frame clones and is missing some. The DNA gave D and trimming, while V, J and clone size come from that table. Among over 85,000 clones, roughly 86% were seen once, and the ten largest hold about 1.8%. V lost 5 bases and J lost 2; bases outside the gene matches: 2. The CDR3 length is 13 residues. From germline, CDR1 is LNHDA and CDR2 SQIVND (reference sequence). Donors counted as nominally healthy when sampled, yet unrecorded immune exposures were likely.

The source is a man in his forties in good health and CMV-seronegative. The chain joins TRBV19 to TRBJ1-2; TRBD1 aligns across 7 bases. Sequencing was done on a sample of PBMCs. CDR3 coding DNA: TGTGCCAGTAGTTGGACAGGAAACTATGGCTACACCTTC. As protein: CASSWTGNYGYTF. Filled out from reference TRBV19 and TRBJ1-2, the complete variable domain reads DGGITQSPKYLFRKEGQNVTLSCEQNLNHDAMYWYRQDPGQGLRLIYYSQIVNDFQKGDIAEGYSVSREKKESFPLTVTSAQKNPTAFYLCASSWTGNYGYTFGSGTRLTVV.